These 14 T cell receptor beta chains came from one sample sequenced in a study of blood T cell repertoires in COVID-19. Sequenced by immunoSEQ multiplex PCR; TCRdb stores in-frame clones only, minus some. The sample comprises approximately 390,000 clones, approximately 91% of which are singletons, and 2% to 2.5% rests with the top ten. The sequenced material came from PBMCs or T cells enriched from blood (not recorded which). These receptors all stem from a middle-aged woman with acute COVID-19.

J is TRBJ1-1 and V is TRBV10-3, with 12 positions matching TRBD1. Germline lookup yields CDR1 ENHRY and CDR2 SYGVKD. The trim removed 6 bases at V and 0 bases at J, leaving 2 bases unmatched. There are 15 residues in the CDR3. The CDR3 DNA sequence: TGTGCCATCAGGGGGACAGGGGGCTTGAACACTGAAGCTTTCTTT. Translating it yields CAIRGTGGLNTEAFF.

V and J are TRBV11-2 and TRBJ2-7; possibly TRBD2 for D (6 bases). Germline V lookup: CDR1 SGHAT, CDR2 FQNNGV. The CDR3 length is 15 residues. Trimming removed 2 bases at V and 0 bases at J, with 11 bases between. This chain's CDR3 is CASSLRAGSSYEQYF. The DNA of the CDR3 is TGTGCCAGCAGCTTAAGGGCGGGAAGCTCCTACGAGCAGTACTTC.

This chain joins TRBV5-1 and TRBJ2-3, with TRBD2 matching 9 bases. Germline V gives CDR1 SGHRS, CDR2 YFSETQ. After removal of 1 base from V and 2 bases from J, the junction contained 14 bases not matched to a gene. The CDR3 extends over 19 amino acids. The CDR3 sequence: CASSLFLGTSRNPTDTQYF. The CDR3 DNA sequence: TGCGCCAGCAGCTTGTTCCTCGGGACTAGCAGAAACCCCACAGATACGCAGTATTTT.

In this sample, this clone turned up once. The chain uses TRBV7-9 and TRBJ1-3; TRBD1 aligns across 7 bases. J lost 2 bases, V lost 6 bases, and 4 bases had no gene match. Germline CDR1 and CDR2: SEHNR and FQNEAQ (reference sequence). The CDR3 totals 14 residues. CDR3 bases: TGTGCCAGCAGTGGGCAGGGGGCTGGAAACACCATATATTTT. Amino acid sequence: CASSGQGAGNTIYF.

This clone occurred once. J is TRBJ1-5 and V is TRBV30; D call uncertain. Germline values: CDR1 GTSNPN, CDR2 SVGIG (reference sequence). The CDR3 is made up of 13 amino acids. V was shortened by 0 bases and J by 4 bases, with 7 bases between the two germline ends. The DNA for the CDR3 is TGTGCCTGGAGTGTAATACAGAATCAGCCCCAGCATTTT. Its protein product is CAWSVIQNQPQHF.

The rearrangement links TRBV28 to TRBJ2-7, with 7 bases lining up with TRBD1. The CDR3 consists of 15 residues. V lost 4 bases to trimming and J lost 5 bases; unmatched junction nucleotides: 11. Germline-derived CDR1 and CDR2 are MDHEN and SYDVKM. The CDR3: CASSSPTRGIDEQYF. In DNA, the CDR3 is TGTGCCAGCAGTTCCCCGACCAGGGGGATTGACGAGCAGTACTTC.

The gene calls are TRBV7-6 and TRBJ1-2; 10 bases line up with TRBD1. Germline CDR1 SGHVS, CDR2 FNYEAQ. This CDR3 has 14 residues. The J segment lost 5 bases and the V segment lost 3 bases, leaving 3 bases of the junction unmatched. The CDR3 DNA follows: TGTGCCAGCAGCTTGGGACAGGGGAATTATGGCTACACCTTC. Translation gives CASSLGQGNYGYTF.

The chain links TRBV7-9 to TRBJ2-1, with D perhaps matching TRBD2 (6 bases). The CDR3 length is 13 residues. Trimming shortened V by 7 bases and J by 5 bases, and 12 bases separated the two germline ends. Per the germline V gene, CDR1 is SEHNR and CDR2 is FQNEAQ (reference sequence). CDR3 amino acids: CASMGTRNNEQFF. CDR3 DNA: TGTGCCAGCATGGGGACTCGAAACAATGAGCAGTTCTTC.

The J gene is TRBJ1-2, the V gene TRBV19, with 9 bases fitting TRBD1. V lost 6 bases and J lost 4; bases outside the gene matches: 9. The germline CDR1 and CDR2 sequences are LNHDA and SQIVND (reference sequence). There are 15 residues in the CDR3. The CDR3 nucleotides are TGTGCCAGTAGAAACCCCCCGGGACAGGGCTATGGCTACACCTTC. Translated: CASRNPPGQGYGYTF.

Comments on this clone: Other DNA variants within this sample encode the same CDR3. This chain joins TRBV27 and TRBJ1-2, with D possibly matching TRBD1 (5 bases). From germline, CDR1 is MNHEY and CDR2 SMNVEV (reference sequence). This CDR3 contains 14 residues. The germline V and J ends were trimmed by 3 bases and 2 bases, with 10 bases remaining between them. This CDR3 reads CASSFSGANYGYTF. CDR3 sequence (DNA): TGTGCCAGCAGTTTCTCTGGGGCCAACTATGGCTACACCTTC.

The chain carries TRBV19 and TRBJ2-5; tentatively, D is TRBD2 (5 bases). Germline V gene lookup returns CDR1 LNHDA and CDR2 SQIVND (reference sequence). The CDR3 contains 13 residues. Trimming shortened V by 5 bases and J by 1 base, and 8 bases separated the two germline ends. The CDR3 nucleotides read TGTGCCAGTAGTGGACTGGCCCAAGAGACCCAGTACTTC. The encoded protein is CASSGLAQETQYF.

The chain carries TRBV18 and TRBJ1-1; 8 positions match TRBD1. Germline V lookup: CDR1 KGHSH, CDR2 LQKENI. The CDR3 contains 16 residues. V shed 5 bases, J shed 4 bases, and the junction held 12 bases outside the gene matches. The DNA for the CDR3 is TGTGCCAGCTCATTCGGACAGGGCCCAAAGGGCACTGAAGCTTTCTTT. Amino acids: CASSFGQGPKGTEAFF.

This clone appeared a few times. The chain recombines TRBV11-2 with TRBJ2-3; D not resolved. Germline CDR1 reads SGHAT; CDR2 reads FQNNGV. The CDR3 has 13 amino acids. Trimming left V 5 bases short and J 4 bases short, with 10 bases between. The CDR3 reads CASSKTGSDTQYF. CDR3 nucleotide sequence: TGTGCCAGCAGCAAAACGGGTTCAGATACGCAGTATTTT.

This chain joins TRBV4-1 and TRBJ1-2, with 7 bases matching TRBD1. This CDR3 region has 14 residues. Germline V CDR1 and CDR2: MGHRA, YSYEKL. V trimming: 4 bases; J trimming: 4 bases; junction bases outside the gene matches: 6. The CDR3 sequence is CASSRPGQSYGYTF. CDR3 DNA: TGCGCCAGCAGCCGCCCGGGACAGTCCTATGGCTACACCTTC.